Shown below are 17 T cell receptor beta chains from a single sample sequenced in a study of identical twins. TCRdb redid the calling of the 5' RACE reads with MiXCR, one entry per CDR3 protein. The data show 690,000 or so distinct CDR3 sequences, 8.6% seen once. The same data also contributed to another study, on yellow fever vaccine responses in identical twins.

Input material: PBMCs. The source of these receptors is a woman between 18 and 30 years old in good health.

This clonotype was counted between two and nine times. The gene calls are TRBV20-1 and TRBJ2-5; the D gene is possibly TRBD1 (6 bases). V gave up 1 base and J gave up 2 bases, with 11 bases separating them. From germline, CDR1 is DFQATT and CDR2 SNEGSKA (reference sequence). The length of the CDR3 is 14 residues. CDR3 coding DNA: TGCAGTGCTAGAGCCGACAGGCCGCAAGAGACCCAGTACTTC. Translation gives CSARADRPQETQYF.

This clonotype has a handful of counts. The chain couples TRBV11-3 to TRBJ2-3; D ambiguous. CDR3 length: 15 residues. Trimming pared 5 bases from V and 0 bases from J, leaving 12 bases between. The V gene's germline CDR1 is SGHNT and CDR2 YENEEA. CDR3 bases: TGTGCCAGCAGCCCCTACCCGTATAGCACAGATACGCAGTATTTT. Its translation: CASSPYPYSTDTQYF.

The rearrangement uses TRBV19 and TRBJ2-7, with 9 nucleotides matching TRBD1. The ends lost 4 bases at V and 0 bases at J; junction bases unmatched: 4. The CDR3 totals 15 residues. In germline, CDR1 is LNHDA, CDR2 SQIVND (reference sequence). Written as DNA, the CDR3 is TGTGCCAGTAGTACCTCACAGGGGGCCTCCTACGAGCAGTACTTC. This gives the protein CASSTSQGASYEQYF. The whole variable domain, filled in from reference TRBV19 and TRBJ2-7, reads DGGITQSPKYLFRKEGQNVTLSCEQNLNHDAMYWYRQDPGQGLRLIYYSQIVNDFQKGDIAEGYSVSREKKESFPLTVTSAQKNPTAFYLCASSTSQGASYEQYFGPGTRLTVT.

The V gene is TRBV4-2, the J gene TRBJ2-2, with D perhaps matching TRBD1 or TRBD2 (6 bases each). This CDR3 region has 15 residues. Trimming removed 0 bases from V and 8 bases from J, with 13 bases in between. The germline CDR1 and CDR2 sequences are LGHNA and YNFKEQ. In nucleotides, the CDR3 is TGTGCCAGCAGCCAAGACGAGGGGGGCTCGGGGGAGCTGTTTTTT. Its translation: CASSQDEGGSGELFF.

The V gene is TRBV7-9, the J gene TRBJ1-1; D perhaps matches TRBD1 (5 bases). This CDR3 spans 15 amino acids. Germline V gene lookup returns CDR1 SEHNR and CDR2 FQNEAQ (reference sequence). Between the trimmed V and J ends, which lost 5 bases and 6 bases, there was a span of 19 bases. Here the CDR3 reads CASSHSIRVVPEAFF. DNA for the CDR3: TGTGCCAGCAGCCATTCAATCAGGGTGGTCCCTGAAGCTTTCTTT.

This clonotype has just a few counts. This chain joins TRBV5-1 and TRBJ2-1; 7 bases line up with TRBD1. With 4 bases clipped from V and 10 bases from J, the junction kept 8 bases outside the gene matches. Germline values: CDR1 SGHRS, CDR2 YFSETQ. CDR3 size: 13 residues. The CDR3 here is CASSDTRDSEQFF. CDR3 nucleotides: TGCGCCAGCAGCGACACCCGGGACAGCGAGCAGTTCTTC.

The sample holds many counts of this clonotype. V gene TRBV15 combines with J gene TRBJ2-7, with D maybe TRBD1 (5 bases). Trimming cost V 0 bases and J 0 bases, with 12 bases left between them. Germline assignment: CDR1 LNHNV and CDR2 YYDKDF (reference sequence). The CDR3 sequence is 16 residues long. The CDR3 region is CATSREITGASYEQYF. The CDR3 coding sequence is TGTGCCACCAGCAGAGAAATAACAGGTGCCTCCTACGAGCAGTACTTC.

This clonotype was counted ten times or more. The V and J genes are TRBV7-2 and TRBJ2-1; D is unclear. Germline CDR1 reads SGHTA; CDR2 reads FQGNSA. V was cut by 5 bases and J by 2 bases, with 13 bases left in between. This CDR3 spans 15 amino acids. The CDR3 sequence is CASSPLPGPYNEQFF. The CDR3 DNA is TGTGCCAGCAGCCCCCTACCCGGGCCCTACAATGAGCAGTTCTTC.

V usage is TRBV24-1 and J usage is TRBJ2-5, with D possibly TRBD2 on 5 matching bases. Germline V gene sequence: CDR1 KGHDR, CDR2 SFDVKD. The CDR3 runs to 15 residues. V was pared by 3 bases and J by 6 bases, with 16 bases between. The CDR3 DNA reads as TGTGCCACCAGTGATCCTCGGACTGGCCCAAAGACCCAGTACTTC. This gives the protein CATSDPRTGPKTQYF.

The chain uses TRBV7-2 and TRBJ1-2; no definite D call. With 1 base removed from V and 5 bases from J, the gap between germline ends came to 8 bases. CDR1 is SGHTA and CDR2 is FQGNSA in the germline V gene. This CDR3 spans 13 amino acids. The CDR3 nucleotides read TGTGCCAGCAGCTTAGAGGCAGGATATGGCTACACCTTC. Amino acid sequence: CASSLEAGYGYTF.

This clonotype was found a few times. This sequence joins TRBV20-1 and TRBJ2-2; D not certain. CDR3 length: 13 amino acids. Trimming took off 7 bases at V and 0 bases at J, with 9 bases between the two ends. The germline CDR1 and CDR2 sequences are DFQATT and SNEGSKA (reference sequence). The CDR3 here is CSGLNANTGELFF. For the CDR3, the DNA is TGCAGTGGGCTCAACGCGAACACCGGGGAGCTGTTTTTT.

This clonotype was counted between two and nine times. This rearrangement joins TRBV9 to TRBJ2-5; 7 nucleotides align to TRBD2. The CDR3 spans 13 residues. Germline CDR1 SGDLS, CDR2 YYNGEE. Losses at the gene ends were 3 bases for V and 7 bases for J; bases not matched to a gene: 6. The DNA for the CDR3 is TGTGCCAGCAGCGGGGATGGGAGGGGGACCCAGTACTTC. Its translation is CASSGDGRGTQYF.

The CDR3 DNA follows: TGCAGCGTTGAAGATGCGGGCTCGAACACCGGGGAGCTGTTTTTT. Translated: CSVEDAGSNTGELFF. This chain links TRBV29-1 with TRBJ2-2, with D perhaps matching TRBD2 (5 bases). CDR3 length: 15 residues. The germline V and J ends were trimmed by 0 bases and 0 bases, with 8 bases remaining between them. Germline V gene sequence: CDR1 SQVTM, CDR2 ANQGSEA.

This clonotype was counted a few times. V gene TRBV12-5 combines with J gene TRBJ2-7; the D gene is possibly TRBD1 (6 bases). The ends were cut back, 5 bases at V and 3 bases at J, with 23 bases in the middle. Germline CDR1 LGHNT, CDR2 FRNRAP. CDR3 length: 17 amino acids. The CDR3 DNA reads TGTGCTAGTGGTCCACGACCCAGGGGTGAGAGGCACTACGAGCAGTACTTC. Translation: CASGPRPRGERHYEQYF. Full variable domain (outside the CDR3, taken from reference TRBV12-5 and TRBJ2-7): DARVTQTPRHKVTEMGQEVTMRCQPILGHNTVFWYRQTMMQGLELLAYFRNRAPLDDSGMPKDRFSAEMPDATLATLKIQPSEPRDSAVYFCASGPRPRGERHYEQYFGPGTRLTVT.

This rearrangement joins TRBV5-1 to TRBJ2-2, with D perhaps TRBD2 (6 bases). V dropped 0 bases and J dropped 2 bases, with 17 bases sitting between them. The CDR3 has 18 amino acids. Per the germline V gene, CDR1 is SGHRS and CDR2 is YFSETQ. CDR3 DNA: TGCGCCAGCAGCTTGGTCCTTGGACTACCCGGCAACACCGGGGAGCTGTTTTTT. Translated: CASSLVLGLPGNTGELFF.

This clonotype was observed a few times. The genes are TRBV20-1 and TRBJ1-6; TRBD1 is a possible D gene (5 bases). The germline V gene has CDR1 DFQATT and CDR2 SNEGSKA (reference sequence). The CDR3 length is 14 residues. V lost 0 bases and J 8 bases, leaving 11 bases between the germline ends. CDR3 nucleotide sequence: TGCAGTGCTAGAGATCGGGGGAACCATTCACCCCTCCACTTT. Its protein is CSARDRGNHSPLHF.

This clonotype was seen repeatedly, ten times or more. The V gene is TRBV4-2, the J gene TRBJ2-4; D tentatively fits TRBD1 or TRBD2 (5 bases each). Germline-derived CDR1 and CDR2 are LGHNA and YNFKEQ. Trimming left V 4 bases short and J 5 bases short, with 12 bases between. The CDR3 contains 14 residues. Here the CDR3 reads CASSPAVGQNIQYF. In DNA form, the CDR3 reads TGTGCCAGCAGCCCCGCCGTGGGACAAAACATTCAGTACTTC.